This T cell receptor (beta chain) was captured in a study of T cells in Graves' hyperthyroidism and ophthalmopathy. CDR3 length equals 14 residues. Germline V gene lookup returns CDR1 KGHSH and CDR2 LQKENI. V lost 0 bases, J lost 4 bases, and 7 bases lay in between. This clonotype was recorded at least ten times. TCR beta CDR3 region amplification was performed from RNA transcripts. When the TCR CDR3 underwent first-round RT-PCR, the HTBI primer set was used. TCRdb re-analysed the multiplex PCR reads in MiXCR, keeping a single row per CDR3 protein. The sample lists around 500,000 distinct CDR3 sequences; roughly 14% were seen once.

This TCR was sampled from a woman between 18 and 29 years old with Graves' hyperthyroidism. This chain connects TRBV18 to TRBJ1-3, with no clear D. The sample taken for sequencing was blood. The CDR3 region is CASSPPGIGNTIYF. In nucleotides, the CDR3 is TGTGCCAGCTCACCACCAGGGATAGGAAACACCATATATTTT.